This section outlines one T cell receptor (beta chain) sequence together with its context. This clone was seen only once. Its antigen target is currently unknown. No base quality values were provided; no much bigger clone lies one nucleotide off. This sample is part of a study of PD-L1 blockade in urothelial cancer (dated by TCRdb to the late 2010s). Broadly, across the study: Therapy was started around 2014 for all patients, and atezolizumab 1,200 mg was administered intravenously every 3 weeks. Durable clinical benefit meant progression-free survival longer than 6 months, and TCR features were also tested against progression-free and overall survival. About 85% of the roughly 29 patients were identified as males with urothelial cancer of bladder origin, and a prior smoking history was reported by 18 of 29 patients. Durable clinical benefit was achieved by nine patients and was not achieved by 20 patients. Pretreatment blood TCR-seq was available for about 27 patients, at least one posttreatment blood collection was obtained for some 25 patients, and tumor TCR-seq was available for some 25 patients. Blood samples gave median yields of 141,255 T cells and over 80,000 unique TCRs, along with a median clonality of 0.080. Whole exome sequencing and RNA sequencing of pretreatment tumors were performed alongside TCR sequencing in the same patients. Blood samples were analyzed at two time points: 3 weeks after treatment start (second dose) and 6 weeks after treatment start. An ECOG performance status of 0 or 1 was recorded for the patients, and 0 to 3 prior chemotherapy regimens had been received by the patients. TCR sequencing covered pretreatment tumor samples and matched, serially collected peripheral blood taken before and after atezolizumab treatment. An exploratory multi-omic analysis was conducted of the somatic, immune and clinical correlates of response to PD-L1 blockade with atezolizumab in urothelial cancer. General conclusions and limits of the study: Patients with durable benefit showed greater expansion of tumor-associated TCR clones in peripheral blood 3 weeks after starting treatment (n = 22, p = 0.022). Improved progression-free and overall survival was associated with having pretreatment peripheral blood TCR clonality below the median. Small sample size (n ≈ 29) and many exploratory analyses mean the results are intended to be hypothesis-generating.

The CDR3 contains 15 residues, cysteine and phenylalanine counted. The CDR3 DNA has 45 bases and is translated from base 1. The germline V gene encodes CDR1 SNHLY and CDR2 FYNNEI. V loses 5 bases at its end and J loses 0 bases; junction bases beyond the gene matches: 6. Each PCR received spiked-in synthetic TCR analog templates so that absolute template abundance could be estimated from read counts. TCRbeta CDR3 regions were amplified from genomic DNA with bias-controlled V and J gene primers using the immunoSEQ assay. Sequencing of rearranged TCRbeta segments was done at approximately 20X coverage. The authors' analysis ran thus. Clustering was used to correct sequencing errors, and CDR3s were annotated against IMGT to assign V, D and J genes. Out-of-frame and stop-codon sequences were excluded, and only productive TCRbeta rearrangements were used in downstream analyses. To compute clonality, Shannon entropy was normalized by the log of the number of unique productive sequences and then subtracted from one. Clones differing between time points or between blood and tumor were identified by Fisher's exact test with Benjamini-Hochberg correction at adjusted p below 0.01. The source is immuneACCESS, and TCRdb retained only in-frame sequences with V and J called. Part of the clones is not carried over; for the studies checked, unresolved V genes explain less than half of this, and the remainder is unexplained. Clone size and the V and J calls come from that table; the DNA yielded D and trimming. The sample profile shows around 45,000 clones; approximately 90% of them were found once. Roughly 3.9% of the sample comes from the top ten.

The cohort comprised approximately 30 patients with locally advanced or metastatic urothelial carcinoma treated at Memorial Sloan Kettering on a trial protocol. Peripheral blood mononuclear cells were collected from each patient pretreatment and during treatment, giving between 1 and 8 total time points per patient. The Qiagen DNeasy Blood extraction kit was used to purify genomic DNA from total PBMCs and tumor samples. Collected pretreatment and during treatment, PBMCs were isolated and stored as previously described. The sequence was collected from a man aged 80 or over with urothelial cancer. The chain joins TRBV2 to TRBJ1-1, and TRBD1 matches 7 of the central bases. The specimen comprised PBMCs, sampled around atezolizumab (anti-PD-L1) treatment. Here is the DNA: TGTGCCAGCAGTAGAGACAGGGTTTTGAACACTGAAGCTTTCTTT. The resulting protein is CASSRDRVLNTEAFF.